This is a list of T cell receptor beta chains from one sample in a study of Ad26.COV2.S vaccination and SARS-CoV-2 variants. Measured with immunoSEQ multiplex PCR; TCRdb has only the in-frame clones, and not every one. The sample records 300,000 to 400,000 clones, about 88% being singletons. The input for sequencing was peripheral blood, taken in a trial of Ad26.COV2.S vaccine versus placebo. The receptors shown here come from a person aged 18-65 years who received the Ad26.COV2.S COVID-19 vaccine or a placebo. Each CDR3 is given with its conserved first and last residue. A D gene is named only where the DNA matches it firmly. Clone size, where shown, is once, few, many, or a class for clones that have expanded.

D: NA; J: TRBJ1-2; size: NA; V: TRBV3-1/TRBV3-2; CDR3: CASSQVGQRSYTF; DNA: TGTGCCAGCAGCCAAGTGGGCCAAAGGAGCTACACCTTC
D: TRBD2; J: TRBJ2-3; size: few; V: TRBV27; CDR3: CASSFLAGGSSDTQYF; DNA: TGTGCCAGCAGTTTCCTAGCGGGGGGTTCGTCAGATACGCAGTATTTT
D: NA; J: TRBJ2-1; size: few; V: TRBV7-7; CDR3: CASSLFEGMMNEQFF; DNA: TGTGCCAGCAGCCTCTTCGAGGGGATGATGAATGAGCAGTTCTTC
D: TRBD1; J: TRBJ1-1; size: NA; V: TRBV6-2/TRBV6-3; CDR3: CASSYRTGGRDTEAFF; DNA: TGTGCCAGCAGTTACCGGACAGGGGGGCGGGACACTGAAGCTTTCTTT
D: TRBD1; J: TRBJ2-7; size: NA; V: TRBV4-3; CDR3: CASSQRTGDEQYF; DNA: TGCGCCAGCAGCCAAAGGACAGGGGACGAGCAGTACTTC
D: TRBD2; J: TRBJ2-5; size: NA; V: TRBV4-3; CDR3: CASSQTGGVGETQYF; DNA: TGCGCCAGCAGCCAAACGGGGGGAGTTGGGGAGACCCAGTACTTC
D: NA; J: TRBJ2-3; size: NA; V: TRBV19; CDR3: CASSLAVGLRRSTDTQYF; DNA: TGTGCCAGTAGTTTGGCAGTTGGATTGAGAAGGTCCACAGATACGCAGTATTTT
D: TRBD2; J: TRBJ2-7; size: NA; V: TRBV7-2; CDR3: CASSLVGSGSSLAYEQYF; DNA: TGTGCCAGCAGCTTAGTTGGTAGCGGGAGCTCCCTGGCCTACGAGCAGTACTTC
D: TRBD2; J: TRBJ2-1; size: NA; V: TRBV7-2; CDR3: CASSLERGPNNEQFF; DNA: TGTGCCAGCAGCTTAGAGCGGGGGCCGAACAATGAGCAGTTCTTC
D: TRBD1; J: TRBJ1-2; size: NA; V: TRBV30; CDR3: CAWNLGTANYGYTF; DNA: TGTGCCTGGAACTTAGGGACAGCTAACTATGGCTACACCTTC
D: NA; J: TRBJ2-6; size: NA; V: TRBV6-1; CDR3: CASSEATRNSGANVLTF; DNA: TGTGCCAGCAGTGAAGCCACGAGGAACTCTGGGGCCAACGTCCTGACTTTC
D: TRBD1; J: TRBJ1-4; size: NA; V: TRBV28; CDR3: CASSLKGTGGTNEKLFF; DNA: TGTGCCAGCAGTTTAAAGGGGACAGGGGGAACTAATGAAAAACTGTTTTTT
D: NA; J: TRBJ2-1; size: NA; V: TRBV4-3; CDR3: CASSQDRRLLEQFF; DNA: TGCGCCAGCAGCCAAGATCGGCGGCTACTCGAGCAGTTCTTC
D: TRBD1; J: TRBJ1-1; size: NA; V: TRBV29-1; CDR3: CSVTGGQVRLNTEAFF; DNA: TGCAGCGTGACCGGGGGACAGGTGAGATTGAACACTGAAGCTTTCTTT
D: NA; J: TRBJ1-2; size: NA; V: TRBV5-6; CDR3: CASSLAGYGYTF; DNA: TGTGCCAGCAGCTTGGCCGGATATGGCTACACCTTC
D: NA; J: TRBJ1-5; size: NA; V: TRBV6-5; CDR3: CASRQVRGEGQPQHF; DNA: TGTGCCAGCAGGCAGGTTAGGGGAGAAGGTCAGCCCCAGCATTTT
D: NA; J: TRBJ1-1; size: NA; V: TRBV11-2; CDR3: CASSFMGGNTEAFF; DNA: TGTGCCAGCAGCTTTATGGGGGGGAACACTGAAGCTTTCTTT
D: TRBD1; J: TRBJ1-2; size: many; V: TRBV5-4; CDR3: CASSHWTGPNYGYTF; DNA: TGTGCCAGCAGCCACTGGACAGGTCCTAACTATGGCTACACCTTC